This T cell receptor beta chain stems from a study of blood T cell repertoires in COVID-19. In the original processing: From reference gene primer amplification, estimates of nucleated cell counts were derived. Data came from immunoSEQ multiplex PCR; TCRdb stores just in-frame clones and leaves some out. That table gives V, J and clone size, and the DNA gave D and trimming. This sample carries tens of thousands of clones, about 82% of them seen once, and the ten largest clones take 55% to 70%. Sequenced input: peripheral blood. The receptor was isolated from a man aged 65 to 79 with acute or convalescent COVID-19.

CDR3 sequence reads: CASSTTRGIGNTIYF. The CDR3 DNA reads TGTGCCAGCAGCACTACGAGGGGGATCGGAAACACCATATATTTT. This chain links TRBV9 with TRBJ1-3; D is possibly TRBD1 (6 bases). The germline CDR1 and CDR2 sequences are SGDLS and YYNGEE. Trimming pared 4 bases from V and 4 bases from J, leaving 15 bases between. This CDR3 contains 15 residues.